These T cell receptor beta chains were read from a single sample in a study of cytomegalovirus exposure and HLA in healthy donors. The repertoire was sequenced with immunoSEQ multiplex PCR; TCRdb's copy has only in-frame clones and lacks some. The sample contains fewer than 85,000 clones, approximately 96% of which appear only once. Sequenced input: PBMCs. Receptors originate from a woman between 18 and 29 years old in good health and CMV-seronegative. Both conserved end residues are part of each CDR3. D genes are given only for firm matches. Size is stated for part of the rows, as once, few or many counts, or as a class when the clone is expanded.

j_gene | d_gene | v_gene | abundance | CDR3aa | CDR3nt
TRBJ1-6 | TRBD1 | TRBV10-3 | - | CATLDRVDSPLHF | TGTGCCACTCTGGACAGGGTAGATTCACCCCTCCACTTT
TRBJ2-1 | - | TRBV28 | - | CASSGQFSYNEQFF | TGTGCCAGCAGTGGACAGTTCTCCTACAATGAGCAGTTCTTC
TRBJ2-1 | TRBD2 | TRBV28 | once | CASSLLAGGPAEQFF | TGTGCCAGCAGTTTGCTAGCGGGAGGGCCGGCTGAGCAGTTCTTC
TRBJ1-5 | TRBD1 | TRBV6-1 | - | CASTGQGNPNQPQHF | TGTGCCAGCACCGGACAGGGAAATCCCAATCAGCCCCAGCATTTT
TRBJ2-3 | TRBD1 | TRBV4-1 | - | CASSQLSGTDTDTQYF | TGCGCCAGCAGCCAACTCTCCGGGACAGACACAGATACGCAGTATTTT
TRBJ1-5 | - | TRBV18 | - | CASSLGAAGVVQPQHF | TGTGCCAGCTCACTGGGTGCCGCCGGGGTCGTTCAGCCCCAGCATTTT
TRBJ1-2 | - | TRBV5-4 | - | CASTLIGHDGYTF | TGTGCCAGCACCTTAATTGGACACGATGGCTACACCTTC
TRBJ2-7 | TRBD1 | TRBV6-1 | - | CASYSGTAGYEQYF | TGTGCCAGCTACTCCGGGACAGCTGGCTACGAGCAGTACTTC
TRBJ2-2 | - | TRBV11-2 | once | CASSFQAGNTGELFF | TGTGCCAGCAGCTTCCAGGCGGGGAACACCGGGGAGCTGTTTTTT
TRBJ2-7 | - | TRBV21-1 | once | CASSKRLGQGGPLSSYEQYF | TGTGCCAGCAGCAAGCGTCTGGGACAGGGGGGCCCCTTAAGCTCCTACGAGCAGTACTTC
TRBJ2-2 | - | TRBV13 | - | CASSFMGRTNTGELFF | TGTGCCAGCAGCTTTATGGGGAGGACGAACACCGGGGAGCTGTTTTTT
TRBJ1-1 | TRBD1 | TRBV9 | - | CASSVARDSEAFF | TGTGCCAGCAGCGTGGCCCGGGACAGTGAAGCTTTCTTT
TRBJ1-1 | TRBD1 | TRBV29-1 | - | CSVYGDRVGGSTEAFF | TGCAGCGTTTATGGGGACAGGGTGGGGGGAAGCACTGAAGCTTTCTTT
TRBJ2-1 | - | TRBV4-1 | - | CASSHYRVDALNNEQFF | TGCGCCAGCAGCCACTACAGGGTCGACGCTTTAAACAATGAGCAGTTCTTC
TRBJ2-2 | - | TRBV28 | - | CASSLGTSPGELFF | TGTGCCAGCAGCCTCGGGACATCCCCCGGGGAGCTGTTTTTT
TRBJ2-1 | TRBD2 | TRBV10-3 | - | CAIRGTSGNSYNEQFF | TGTGCCATCAGGGGGACTAGCGGGAACTCCTACAATGAGCAGTTCTTC
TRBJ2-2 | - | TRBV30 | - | CAWLTSGELFF | TGTGCCTGGCTAACCTCCGGGGAGCTGTTTTTT
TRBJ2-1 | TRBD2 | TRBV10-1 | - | CASSDRQASGDNEQFF | TGCGCCAGCAGTGATAGGCAGGCTAGCGGAGACAATGAGCAGTTCTTC
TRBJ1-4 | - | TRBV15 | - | CATSRGGGHEKLFF | TGTGCCACCAGCAGAGGGGGGGGCCATGAAAAACTGTTTTTT
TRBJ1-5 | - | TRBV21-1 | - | CASSKVPVSHQPQHF | TGTGCCAGCAGCAAAGTCCCGGTTTCTCATCAGCCCCAGCATTTT
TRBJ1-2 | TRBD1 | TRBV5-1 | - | CASSLIQGAYGYTF | TGCGCCAGCAGCTTGATACAGGGGGCCTATGGCTACACCTTC
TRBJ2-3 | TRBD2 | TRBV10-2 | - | CASSGTIQRERTDTQYF | TGCGCCAGCAGTGGTACTATCCAGCGGGAGCGGACAGATACGCAGTATTTT
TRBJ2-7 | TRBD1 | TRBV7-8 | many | CASILSGGSYEQYF | TGTGCCAGCATCCTCTCAGGGGGCTCCTACGAGCAGTACTTC
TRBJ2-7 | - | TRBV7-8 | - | CASSLPTRGGEGSYEQYF | TGTGCCAGCAGCCTCCCGACGAGGGGGGGCGAAGGCTCCTACGAGCAGTACTTC
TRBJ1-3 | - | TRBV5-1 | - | CASSLFGLVGDTIYF | TGCGCCAGCAGCTTGTTTGGTTTAGTTGGAGACACCATATATTTT
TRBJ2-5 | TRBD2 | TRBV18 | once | CASSPVAGALQETQYF | TGTGCCAGCTCACCTGTAGCGGGAGCACTCCAAGAGACCCAGTACTTC
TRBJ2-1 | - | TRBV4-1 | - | CASSQERNRGDYNEQFF | TGCGCCAGCAGCCAAGAACGGAATCGCGGGGACTACAATGAGCAGTTCTTC
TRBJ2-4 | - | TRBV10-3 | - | CAISSVPKNIQYF | TGTGCCATCAGTTCGGTCCCCAAAAACATTCAGTACTTC
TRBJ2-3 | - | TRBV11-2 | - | CASSPGTDTQYF | TGTGCCAGCAGCCCCGGCACAGATACGCAGTATTTT
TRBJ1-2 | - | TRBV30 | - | CAWSVTAYGYTF | TGTGCCTGGAGTGTAACAGCTTATGGCTACACCTTC